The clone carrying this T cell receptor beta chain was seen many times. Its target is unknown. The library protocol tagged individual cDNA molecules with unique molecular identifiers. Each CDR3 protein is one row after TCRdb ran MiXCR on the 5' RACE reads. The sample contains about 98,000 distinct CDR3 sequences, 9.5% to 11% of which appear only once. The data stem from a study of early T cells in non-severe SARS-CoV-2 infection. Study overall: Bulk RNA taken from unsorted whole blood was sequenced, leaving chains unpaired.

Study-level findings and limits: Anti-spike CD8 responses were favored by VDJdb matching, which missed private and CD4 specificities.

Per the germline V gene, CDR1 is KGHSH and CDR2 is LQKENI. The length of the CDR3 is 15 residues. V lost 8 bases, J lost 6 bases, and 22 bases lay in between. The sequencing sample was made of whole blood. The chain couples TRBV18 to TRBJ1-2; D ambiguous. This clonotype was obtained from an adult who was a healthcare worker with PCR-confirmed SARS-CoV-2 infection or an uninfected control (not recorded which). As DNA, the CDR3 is TGTGCCAGCACAGAGGAGGGAGCGCTTATAAATGGCTACACCTTC. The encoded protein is CASTEEGALINGYTF.